This TCR beta chain derives from a study of blood T cell repertoires in COVID-19. Overall study context: The study drew acute and convalescent COVID-19 samples from the United States, Italy and Spain. T cells, B-cell-depleted T cells, or PBMCs provided the cDNA or gDNA that served as material.

CDR1 is SNHLY, CDR2 FYNNEI, per germline. V was pared by 5 bases and J by 9 bases, with 13 bases between. This CDR3 has 12 amino acids. Original processing notes: Nucleated cell counts were estimated from reference gene primer amplification. The repertoire was sequenced with immunoSEQ multiplex PCR; TCRdb's copy has only in-frame clones and lacks some. That table furnishes V, J and clone size, whereas the DNA furnished D and trimming. This sample has approximately 170,000 clones, with approximately 86% found just once. The genes are TRBV2 and TRBJ2-5; TRBD1 might be the D (5 bases). This receptor was taken from a woman aged 80 or older with active or convalescent COVID-19. Specimen: peripheral blood. CDR3: CASSLSRASQYF. The CDR3 region has the DNA TGTGCCAGCAGTCTATCCAGGGCGTCCCAGTACTTC.